These T cell receptor beta chains were read from a single sample in a study of blood T cell repertoires in COVID-19. Data came from immunoSEQ multiplex PCR; TCRdb stores just in-frame clones and leaves some out. The top ten hold roughly 3.7% of the sample, which has 200,000 to 250,000 clones, 75% to 90% seen once. The source material was PBMCs or T cells enriched from blood (not recorded which). The receptors shown here come from a young woman who had been exposed to COVID-19. CDR3s include the opening cysteine and the closing phenylalanine or tryptophan. Fields, in order: V gene, clone size, J gene, D gene, CDR3 protein, CDR3 DNA. D genes are given only for firm matches. For some rows the clone size is stated as once, few or many, or as a class when expanded; others skip it.

V gene: TRBV7-2
clone size: .
J gene: TRBJ2-7
D gene: TRBD1
CDR3 protein: CASSNGQAGFYEQYF
CDR3 DNA: TGTGCCAGCAGTAACGGACAGGCGGGCTTCTACGAGCAGTACTTC

V gene: TRBV28
clone size: .
J gene: TRBJ1-2
D gene: TRBD1
CDR3 protein: CASMVRGRSGYTF
CDR3 DNA: TGTGCCAGCATGGTCAGGGGGCGAAGTGGCTACACCTTC

V gene: TRBV10-3
clone size: .
J gene: TRBJ2-3
D gene: .
CDR3 protein: CAIADKSTDTQYF
CDR3 DNA: TGTGCCATCGCGGATAAGAGCACAGATACGCAGTATTTT

V gene: TRBV6-5
clone size: .
J gene: TRBJ2-1
D gene: TRBD2
CDR3 protein: CASRQTSGSTRGFF
CDR3 DNA: TGTGCCAGCAGACAGACTAGCGGGTCTACCAGGGGGTTCTTC

V gene: TRBV24-1
clone size: .
J gene: TRBJ1-2
D gene: TRBD1
CDR3 protein: CATSDFHRDSNYGYTF
CDR3 DNA: TGTGCCACCAGTGATTTCCACCGGGACAGTAACTATGGCTACACCTTC

V gene: TRBV2
clone size: .
J gene: TRBJ2-3
D gene: TRBD2
CDR3 protein: CASSPGTSGQDTQYF
CDR3 DNA: TGTGCCAGCAGTCCCGGGACTAGCGGCCAAGATACGCAGTATTTT

V gene: TRBV28
clone size: .
J gene: TRBJ1-2
D gene: .
CDR3 protein: CASRMGLSNYGYTF
CDR3 DNA: TGTGCCAGCAGAATGGGCCTCTCTAACTATGGCTACACCTTC

V gene: TRBV18
clone size: .
J gene: TRBJ2-5
D gene: .
CDR3 protein: CASSPNRRRETQYF
CDR3 DNA: TGTGCCAGCTCACCAAACAGACGTAGAGAGACCCAGTACTTC

V gene: TRBV6-5
clone size: .
J gene: TRBJ2-5
D gene: TRBD1
CDR3 protein: CATVGAGTGDETQYF
CDR3 DNA: TGTGCCACAGTGGGGGCCGGGACAGGGGACGAGACCCAGTACTTC

V gene: TRBV2
clone size: .
J gene: TRBJ1-3
D gene: .
CDR3 protein: CASSPGFMSGNTIYF
CDR3 DNA: TGTGCCAGCAGTCCAGGGTTTATGTCCGGAAACACCATATATTTT

V gene: TRBV5-1
clone size: once
J gene: TRBJ1-1
D gene: .
CDR3 protein: CASSLGVRRVNTEAFF
CDR3 DNA: TGCGCCAGCAGCTTGGGGGTGCGCAGGGTGAACACTGAAGCTTTCTTT

V gene: TRBV24-1
clone size: few
J gene: TRBJ2-1
D gene: TRBD2
CDR3 protein: CATSDPVTSGSKSSYNEQFF
CDR3 DNA: TGTGCCACCAGTGATCCAGTGACTAGCGGGAGTAAGAGCTCCTACAATGAGCAGTTCTTC

V gene: TRBV5-1
clone size: .
J gene: TRBJ2-7
D gene: .
CDR3 protein: CASSLAVSYEQYF
CDR3 DNA: TGCGCCAGCAGCTTGGCCGTATCCTACGAGCAGTACTTC

V gene: TRBV5-1
clone size: .
J gene: TRBJ2-1
D gene: TRBD2
CDR3 protein: CASSLGGRASYNEQFF
CDR3 DNA: TGCGCCAGCAGCTTGGGCGGGAGGGCCTCCTACAATGAGCAGTTCTTC

V gene: TRBV3-1/TRBV3-2
clone size: once
J gene: TRBJ2-3
D gene: .
CDR3 protein: CASSQRSGTSTDTQYF
CDR3 DNA: TGTGCCAGCAGCCAGCGCAGCGGAACTAGCACAGATACGCAGTATTTT

V gene: TRBV5-1
clone size: .
J gene: TRBJ2-1
D gene: TRBD2
CDR3 protein: CASSFYLAGGTYNEQFF
CDR3 DNA: TGCGCCAGCAGCTTTTACCTAGCGGGAGGGACCTACAATGAGCAGTTCTTC

V gene: TRBV2
clone size: once
J gene: TRBJ2-7
D gene: TRBD1
CDR3 protein: CASGPSRDSSYEQYF
CDR3 DNA: TGTGCCAGCGGACCATCCCGGGACAGCTCCTACGAGCAGTACTTC

V gene: TRBV6-4
clone size: once
J gene: TRBJ2-1
D gene: TRBD2
CDR3 protein: CASSPRSGLAEDKALQFF
CDR3 DNA: TGTGCCAGCAGCCCACGATCCGGACTAGCGGAGGATAAGGCCTTACAGTTCTTC

V gene: TRBV6-5
clone size: .
J gene: TRBJ1-1
D gene: .
CDR3 protein: CASRRGNTEAFF
CDR3 DNA: TGTGCCAGCAGGCGGGGGAACACTGAAGCTTTCTTT

V gene: TRBV2
clone size: once
J gene: TRBJ2-2
D gene: TRBD2
CDR3 protein: CASLTSEAGELFF
CDR3 DNA: TGTGCCAGCCTAACTAGCGAGGCCGGGGAGCTGTTTTTT

V gene: TRBV6-6
clone size: .
J gene: TRBJ1-2
D gene: .
CDR3 protein: CASIDPLGGVYGYTF
CDR3 DNA: TGTGCCAGCATCGACCCCTTAGGAGGAGTCTATGGCTACACCTTC

V gene: TRBV6-5
clone size: .
J gene: TRBJ2-7
D gene: .
CDR3 protein: CASSYSGRGTYEQYF
CDR3 DNA: TGTGCCAGCAGTTACTCGGGGCGGGGAACCTACGAGCAGTACTTC

V gene: TRBV3-1/TRBV3-2
clone size: .
J gene: TRBJ2-7
D gene: .
CDR3 protein: CASSPTNIRRVYEQYF
CDR3 DNA: TGTGCCAGCAGCCCTACTAATATAAGGAGGGTGTACGAGCAGTACTTC

V gene: TRBV2
clone size: .
J gene: TRBJ2-1
D gene: TRBD2
CDR3 protein: CASSNTGLAVSEQFF
CDR3 DNA: TGTGCCAGCAGTAATACGGGACTAGCGGTTAGTGAGCAGTTCTTC

V gene: TRBV4-1
clone size: .
J gene: TRBJ2-7
D gene: TRBD2
CDR3 protein: CASSQDPGGLTYEQYF
CDR3 DNA: TGCGCCAGCAGCCAAGATCCGGGGGGGCTTACCTACGAGCAGTACTTC

V gene: TRBV28
clone size: .
J gene: TRBJ2-1
D gene: TRBD2
CDR3 protein: CASSFRLAGGVNEQFF
CDR3 DNA: TGTGCCAGCAGTTTTAGACTAGCGGGAGGAGTCAATGAGCAGTTCTTC

V gene: TRBV30
clone size: once
J gene: TRBJ2-3
D gene: .
CDR3 protein: CAFSGGSDTQYF
CDR3 DNA: TGTGCCTTCTCCGGGGGTTCAGATACGCAGTATTTT

V gene: TRBV27
clone size: .
J gene: TRBJ2-7
D gene: TRBD1
CDR3 protein: CASSFRGRYEQYF
CDR3 DNA: TGTGCCAGCAGTTTCAGGGGGCGCTACGAGCAGTACTTC

V gene: TRBV3-1/TRBV3-2
clone size: .
J gene: TRBJ1-5
D gene: .
CDR3 protein: CASSLAGGTPQHF
CDR3 DNA: TGTGCCAGCAGCCTCGCGGGGGGGACGCCCCAGCATTTT

V gene: TRBV4-1
clone size: .
J gene: TRBJ2-2
D gene: .
CDR3 protein: CASSQSGGVAANTGELFF
CDR3 DNA: TGCGCCAGCAGCCAGAGCGGTGGGGTAGCAGCGAACACCGGGGAGCTGTTTTTT

V gene: TRBV29-1
clone size: .
J gene: TRBJ2-1
D gene: .
CDR3 protein: CSVEMTGKTIYNEQFF
CDR3 DNA: TGCAGCGTTGAAATGACAGGCAAGACCATTTACAATGAGCAGTTCTTC

V gene: TRBV18
clone size: .
J gene: TRBJ1-1
D gene: TRBD1
CDR3 protein: CASSPTPGQGKTEAFF
CDR3 DNA: TGTGCCAGCTCACCAACGCCGGGACAGGGGAAAACTGAAGCTTTCTTT

V gene: TRBV29-1
clone size: once
J gene: TRBJ1-5
D gene: .
CDR3 protein: CSVGGQKGQPQHF
CDR3 DNA: TGCAGCGTCGGAGGACAGAAAGGTCAGCCCCAGCATTTT

V gene: TRBV6-5
clone size: .
J gene: TRBJ2-7
D gene: .
CDR3 protein: CASSNLGGYEQYF
CDR3 DNA: TGTGCCAGCAGTAACCTCGGGGGCTACGAGCAGTACTTC

V gene: TRBV19
clone size: .
J gene: TRBJ1-1
D gene: .
CDR3 protein: CASSKVNRENTEAFF
CDR3 DNA: TGTGCCAGTAGTAAAGTTAACAGGGAGAACACTGAAGCTTTCTTT

V gene: TRBV5-1
clone size: .
J gene: TRBJ2-1
D gene: TRBD1
CDR3 protein: CASSPGTGDNEQFF
CDR3 DNA: TGCGCCAGCAGCCCCGGGACAGGTGACAATGAGCAGTTCTTC

V gene: TRBV6-5
clone size: .
J gene: TRBJ1-4
D gene: TRBD1
CDR3 protein: CASSTQGAPREKLFF
CDR3 DNA: TGTGCCAGCAGTACCCAGGGGGCCCCACGCGAAAAACTGTTTTTT

V gene: TRBV2
clone size: once
J gene: TRBJ2-1
D gene: .
CDR3 protein: CASSKLGGTESYNEQFF
CDR3 DNA: TGTGCCAGCAGTAAACTGGGCGGGACAGAGTCCTACAATGAGCAGTTCTTC

V gene: TRBV7-9
clone size: .
J gene: TRBJ1-1
D gene: TRBD1
CDR3 protein: CASSPRTGEAFF
CDR3 DNA: TGTGCCAGCAGCCCCCGGACAGGTGAAGCTTTCTTT

V gene: TRBV10-3
clone size: .
J gene: TRBJ2-1
D gene: TRBD2
CDR3 protein: CAIQIRTSDEQFF
CDR3 DNA: TGTGCCATCCAGATCCGGACTAGCGATGAGCAGTTCTTC

V gene: TRBV19
clone size: .
J gene: TRBJ1-2
D gene: .
CDR3 protein: CASSPQSARFGYGYTF
CDR3 DNA: TGTGCCAGTAGCCCCCAATCCGCGAGGTTCGGTTATGGCTACACCTTC

V gene: TRBV5-1
clone size: .
J gene: TRBJ1-5
D gene: .
CDR3 protein: CASSVGGRGQPQHF
CDR3 DNA: TGCGCCAGCAGCGTCGGTGGAAGAGGTCAGCCCCAGCATTTT

V gene: TRBV9
clone size: .
J gene: TRBJ2-3
D gene: TRBD2
CDR3 protein: CASSGIAGATDTQYF
CDR3 DNA: TGTGCCAGCAGCGGAATAGCGGGAGCCACAGATACGCAGTATTTT

V gene: TRBV28
clone size: .
J gene: TRBJ2-1
D gene: TRBD2
CDR3 protein: CASNIAGGRYNEQFF
CDR3 DNA: TGTGCCAGCAATATAGCGGGAGGGCGTTACAATGAGCAGTTCTTC

V gene: TRBV10-1
clone size: .
J gene: TRBJ2-3
D gene: TRBD2
CDR3 protein: CASSESGSTKDTQYF
CDR3 DNA: TGCGCCAGCAGTGAGAGCGGGAGTACGAAAGATACGCAGTATTTT

V gene: TRBV2
clone size: .
J gene: TRBJ1-2
D gene: TRBD1
CDR3 protein: CASSPSPGQGLYGYTF
CDR3 DNA: TGTGCCAGCAGCCCTTCTCCGGGACAGGGCCTCTATGGCTACACCTTC